This TCR beta chain was captured by sequencing in a study of T cells expressing NK-cell markers. Whole-study context: Investigators obtained TCR beta repertoires from sorted CD3+CD56+NKG2C+, CD3+CD56+NKG2C- and CD3+CD56-NKG2C+ T cells. Study-wide results and limits: Five or six donors carried dominant NKG2C+ clonotypes that made up roughly 1.0-7.0% of their CD8+ T cells.

On this clonotype: Its antigen is unknown.

No DNA is given; TCRdb re-called the 5' RACE reads and lists each CDR3 protein once. The sample's table shows roughly 450,000 distinct CDR3 sequences. Per germline, CDR1 LNHDA and CDR2 SQIVND (reference sequence). The CDR3 has 16 residues. The sample was blood T cells: a sorted CD56 or NKG2C T cell subset, CD4+ or CD8+ T cells, or bulk PBMC T cells (not recorded which). The clonotype was recovered from a woman aged 50 to 60 in good health. The rearrangement joins TRBV19 to TRBJ1-1. CDR3 sequence reads: CASSSRGGGLNTEAFF. Complete variable domain (other parts from reference TRBV19 and TRBJ1-1): DGGITQSPKYLFRKEGQNVTLSCEQNLNHDAMYWYRQDPGQGLRLIYYSQIVNDFQKGDIAEGYSVSREKKESFPLTVTSAQKNPTAFYLCASSSRGGGLNTEAFFGQGTRLTVV.